This TCR beta chain was found in a study of T cells in Graves' hyperthyroidism and ophthalmopathy. Each ophthalmopathy patient scored at least 3 on the Clinical Activity Score and at least 4 on NOSPECS grade, with duration under 3 months. Exclusion criteria comprised uncontrolled infection, other autoimmune disease, pregnancy or lactation. This clonotype was observed at least ten times. Its antigen remains unidentified. General observations from the study: In blood, most of the thyroid clonotypes expanded above 0.001 were also present. Ophthalmopathy got predicted by the model a median roughly 6.1 months before its onset.

After removal of 4 bases from V and 7 bases from J, the junction contained 12 bases not matched to a gene. Looked up from germline, CDR1 is SGHRS and CDR2 is YFSETQ. This CDR3 has 15 amino acids. What was amplified from RNA transcripts were TCR beta CDR3 regions. HTBI primers were used for first-round RT-PCR of the TCR CDR3. MiXCR, run by TCRdb on the multiplex PCR reads, gives a single entry per CDR3 protein. The table shows about 300,000 distinct CDR3 sequences, with roughly 18% occurring only once. This TCR was sampled from a middle-aged man with Graves' ophthalmopathy. Sequencing used blood. The chain carries TRBV5-1 and TRBJ2-7, with TRBD2 identical over 9 bases. CDR3 coding DNA: TGCGCCAGCAGCGCGGGACTAGCTGGTTATGGGGAGCAGTACTTC. Encoded protein: CASSAGLAGYGEQYF.